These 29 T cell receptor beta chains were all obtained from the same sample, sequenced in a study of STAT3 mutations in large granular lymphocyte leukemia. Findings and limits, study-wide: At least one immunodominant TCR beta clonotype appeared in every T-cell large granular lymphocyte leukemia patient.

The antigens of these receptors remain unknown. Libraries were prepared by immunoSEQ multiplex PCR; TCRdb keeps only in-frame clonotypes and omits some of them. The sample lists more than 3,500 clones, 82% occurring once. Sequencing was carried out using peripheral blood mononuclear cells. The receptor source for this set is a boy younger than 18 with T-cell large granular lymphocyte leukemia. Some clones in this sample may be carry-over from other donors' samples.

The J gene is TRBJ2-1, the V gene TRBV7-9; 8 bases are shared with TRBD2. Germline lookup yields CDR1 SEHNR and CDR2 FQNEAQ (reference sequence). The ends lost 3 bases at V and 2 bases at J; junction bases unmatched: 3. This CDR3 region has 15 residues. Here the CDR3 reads CASSFTSGAYNEQFF. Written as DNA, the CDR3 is TGTGCCAGCAGCTTCACTAGCGGCGCCTACAATGAGCAGTTCTTC. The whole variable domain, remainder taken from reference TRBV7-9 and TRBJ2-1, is DTGVSQNPRHKITKRGQNVTFRCDPISEHNRLYWYRQTLGQGPEFLTYFQNEAQLEKSRLLSDRFSAERPKGSFSTLEIQRTEQGDSAMYLCASSFTSGAYNEQFFGPGTRLTVL.

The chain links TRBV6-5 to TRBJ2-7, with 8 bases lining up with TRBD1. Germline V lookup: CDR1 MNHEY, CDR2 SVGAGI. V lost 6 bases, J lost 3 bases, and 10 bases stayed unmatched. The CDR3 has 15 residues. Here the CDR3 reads CASSPQGTGNYEQYF. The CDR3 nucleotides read TGTGCCAGCAGCCCTCAGGGGACAGGAAACTACGAGCAGTACTTC.

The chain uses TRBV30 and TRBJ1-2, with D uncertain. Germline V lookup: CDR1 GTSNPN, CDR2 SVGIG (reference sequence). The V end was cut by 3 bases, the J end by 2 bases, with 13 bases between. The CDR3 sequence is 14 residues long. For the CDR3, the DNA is TGTGCCTGGAGAGGTGTCGTACGCAACTATGGCTACACCTTC. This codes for CAWRGVVRNYGYTF. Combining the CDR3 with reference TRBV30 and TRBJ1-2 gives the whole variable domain SQTIHQWPATLVQPVGSPLSLECTVEGTSNPNLYWYRQAAGRGLQLLFYSVGIGQISSEVPQNLSASRPQDRQFILSSKKLLLSDSGFYLCAWRGVVRNYGYTFGSGTRLTVV.

The CDR3 reads CASSEVVGIDREQYF. Written as DNA, the CDR3 is TGTGCCAGCAGTGAGGTGGTGGGAATCGATCGCGAGCAGTACTTC. The chain combines TRBV2 with TRBJ2-7; D gene ambiguous. CDR3 length equals 15 residues. V shed 3 bases and J shed 6 bases, with 18 bases lying between them. Germline CDR1 and CDR2: SNHLY and FYNNEI.

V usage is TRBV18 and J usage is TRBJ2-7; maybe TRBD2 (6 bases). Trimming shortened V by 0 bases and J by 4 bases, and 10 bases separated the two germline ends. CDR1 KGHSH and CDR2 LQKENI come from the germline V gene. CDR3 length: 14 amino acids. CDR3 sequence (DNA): TGTGCCAGCTCACCACCGGGGGGTTGGTACGAGCAGTACTTC. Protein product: CASSPPGGWYEQYF.

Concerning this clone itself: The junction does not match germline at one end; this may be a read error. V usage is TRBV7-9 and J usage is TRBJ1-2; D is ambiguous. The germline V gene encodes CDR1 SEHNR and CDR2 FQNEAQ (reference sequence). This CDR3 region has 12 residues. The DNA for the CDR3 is TGTGCCAGCAGTTTAGGACCGTCCGGCTACACCTTC. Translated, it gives CASSLGPSGYTF.

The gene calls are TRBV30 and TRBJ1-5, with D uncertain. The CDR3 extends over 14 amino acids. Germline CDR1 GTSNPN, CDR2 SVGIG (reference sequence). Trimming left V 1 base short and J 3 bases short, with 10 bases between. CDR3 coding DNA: TGTGCCTGGAGTGATTCAAGCATCAATCAGCCCCAGCATTTT. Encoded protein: CAWSDSSINQPQHF.

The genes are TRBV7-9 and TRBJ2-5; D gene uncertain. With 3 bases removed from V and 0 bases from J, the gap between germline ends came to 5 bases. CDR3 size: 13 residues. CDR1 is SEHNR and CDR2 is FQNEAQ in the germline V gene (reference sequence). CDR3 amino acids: CASSLMNQETQYF. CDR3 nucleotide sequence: TGTGCCAGCAGCTTGATGAACCAAGAGACCCAGTACTTC.

The CDR3 DNA sequence: TGTGCCAGCAGCCGGGACAGATTCGATACTAACTATGGCTACACCTTC. Translated, it gives CASSRDRFDTNYGYTF. The chain has TRBV7-9 and TRBJ1-2, with 7 bases aligning to TRBD1. Germline V CDR1 and CDR2: SEHNR, FQNEAQ (reference sequence). V shed 5 bases and J 0 bases; nucleotides not matched to a gene: 9. The CDR3 consists of 16 residues.

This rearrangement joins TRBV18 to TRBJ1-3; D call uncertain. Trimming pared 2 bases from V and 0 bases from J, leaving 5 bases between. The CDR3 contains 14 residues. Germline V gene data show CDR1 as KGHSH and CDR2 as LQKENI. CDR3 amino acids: CASSPGYSGNTIYF. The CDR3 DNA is TGTGCCAGCTCACCAGGCTACTCTGGAAACACCATATATTTT.

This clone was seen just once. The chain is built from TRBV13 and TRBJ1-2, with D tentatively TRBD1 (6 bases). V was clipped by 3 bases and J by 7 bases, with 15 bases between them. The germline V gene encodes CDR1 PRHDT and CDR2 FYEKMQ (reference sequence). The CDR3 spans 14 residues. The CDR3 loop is CASSLYRADAGYTF. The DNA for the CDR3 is TGTGCCAGCAGCTTGTACAGGGCAGACGCTGGCTACACCTTC.

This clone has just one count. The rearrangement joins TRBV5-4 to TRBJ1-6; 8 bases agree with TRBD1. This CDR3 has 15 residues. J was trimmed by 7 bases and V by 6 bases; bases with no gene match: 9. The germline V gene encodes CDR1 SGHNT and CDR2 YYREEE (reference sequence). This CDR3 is CASTIRTGLNSPLHF. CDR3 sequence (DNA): TGTGCCAGCACCATCCGGACAGGGCTGAATTCACCCCTCCACTTT.

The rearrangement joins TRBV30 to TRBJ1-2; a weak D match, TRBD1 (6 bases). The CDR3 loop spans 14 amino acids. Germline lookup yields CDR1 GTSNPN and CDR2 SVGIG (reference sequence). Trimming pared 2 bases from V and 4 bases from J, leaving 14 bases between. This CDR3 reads CAWSRTGGPYGYTF. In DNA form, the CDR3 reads TGTGCCTGGAGTAGGACGGGGGGCCCCTATGGCTACACCTTC.

In nucleotides, the CDR3 is TGCGCCAGCAGCTTGGAAGTTTCCTACGAGCAGTACTTC. Amino acids: CASSLEVSYEQYF. The chain has TRBV5-1 and TRBJ2-7; D is ambiguous. V was pared by 0 bases and J by 1 base, with 5 bases between. CDR1 and CDR2 from the germline V gene are SGHRS and YFSETQ. This CDR3 region has 13 residues.

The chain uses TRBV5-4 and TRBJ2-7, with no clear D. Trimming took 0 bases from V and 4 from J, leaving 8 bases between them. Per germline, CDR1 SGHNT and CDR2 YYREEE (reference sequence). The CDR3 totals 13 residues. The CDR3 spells CASSLDEAYEQYF. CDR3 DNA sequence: TGTGCCAGCAGCTTGGATGAGGCTTACGAGCAGTACTTC.

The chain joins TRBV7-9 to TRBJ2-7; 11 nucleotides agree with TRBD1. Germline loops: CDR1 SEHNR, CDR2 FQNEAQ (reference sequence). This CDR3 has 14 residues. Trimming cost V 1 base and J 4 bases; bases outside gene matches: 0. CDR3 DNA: TGTGCCAGCAGCTTAGGGGACAGGGGGTACGAGCAGTACTTC. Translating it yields CASSLGDRGYEQYF.

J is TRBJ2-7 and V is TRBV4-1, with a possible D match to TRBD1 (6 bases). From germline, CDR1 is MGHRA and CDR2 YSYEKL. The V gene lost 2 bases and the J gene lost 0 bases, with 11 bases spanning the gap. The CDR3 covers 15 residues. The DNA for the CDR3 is TGCGCCAGCAGCCAACAGGACAGCAGCTCCTACGAGCAGTACTTC. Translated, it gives CASSQQDSSSYEQYF.

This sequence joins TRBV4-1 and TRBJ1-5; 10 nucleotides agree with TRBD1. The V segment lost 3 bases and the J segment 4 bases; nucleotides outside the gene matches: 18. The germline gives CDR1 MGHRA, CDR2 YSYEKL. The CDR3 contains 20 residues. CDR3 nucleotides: TGCGCCAGCAGCCAGTCACCGGGACAGGGGCTCTCGTGGGGTAATCAGCCCCAGCATTTT. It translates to CASSQSPGQGLSWGNQPQHF.

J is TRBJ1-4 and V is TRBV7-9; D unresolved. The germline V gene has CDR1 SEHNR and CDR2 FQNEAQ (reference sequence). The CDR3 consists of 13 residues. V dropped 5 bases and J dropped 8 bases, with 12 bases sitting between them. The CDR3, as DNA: TGTGCCAGCAGCATCGGACCCGCAGAAAAACTGTTTTTT. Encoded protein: CASSIGPAEKLFF. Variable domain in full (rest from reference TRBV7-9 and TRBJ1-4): DTGVSQNPRHKITKRGQNVTFRCDPISEHNRLYWYRQTLGQGPEFLTYFQNEAQLEKSRLLSDRFSAERPKGSFSTLEIQRTEQGDSAMYLCASSIGPAEKLFFGSGTQLSVL.

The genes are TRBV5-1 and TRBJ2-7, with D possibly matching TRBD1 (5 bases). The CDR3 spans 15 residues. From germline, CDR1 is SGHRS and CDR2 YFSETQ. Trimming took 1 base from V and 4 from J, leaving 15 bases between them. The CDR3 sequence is CASSLSGLPGYEQYF. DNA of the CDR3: TGCGCCAGCAGCTTGTCGGGCCTCCCAGGGTACGAGCAGTACTTC.

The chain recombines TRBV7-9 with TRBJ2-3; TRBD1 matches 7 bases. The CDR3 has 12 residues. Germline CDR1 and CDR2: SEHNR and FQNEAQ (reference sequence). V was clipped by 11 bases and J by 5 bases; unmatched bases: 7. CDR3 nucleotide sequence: TGTGCCGGAGACAGGGATCAAGATACGCAGTATTTT. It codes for CAGDRDQDTQYF.

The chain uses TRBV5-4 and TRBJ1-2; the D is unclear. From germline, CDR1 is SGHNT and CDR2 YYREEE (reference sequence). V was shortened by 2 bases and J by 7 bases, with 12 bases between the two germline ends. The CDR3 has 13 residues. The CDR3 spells CASSFGPGSGYTF. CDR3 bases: TGTGCCAGCAGCTTTGGGCCGGGCTCTGGCTACACCTTC.

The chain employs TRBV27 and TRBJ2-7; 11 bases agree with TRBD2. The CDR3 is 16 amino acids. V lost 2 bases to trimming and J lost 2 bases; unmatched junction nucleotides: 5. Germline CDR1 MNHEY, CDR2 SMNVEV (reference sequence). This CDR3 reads CASSLVAGGPTYEQYF. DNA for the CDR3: TGTGCCAGCAGTTTAGTAGCGGGGGGGCCCACCTACGAGCAGTACTTC.

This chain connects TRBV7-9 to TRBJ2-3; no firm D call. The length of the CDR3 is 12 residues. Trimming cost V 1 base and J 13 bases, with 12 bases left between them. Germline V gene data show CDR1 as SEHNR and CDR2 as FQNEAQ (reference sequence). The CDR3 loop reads CASSLGEKTEYF. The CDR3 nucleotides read TGTGCCAGCAGCTTAGGAGAGAAGACGGAGTATTTT.

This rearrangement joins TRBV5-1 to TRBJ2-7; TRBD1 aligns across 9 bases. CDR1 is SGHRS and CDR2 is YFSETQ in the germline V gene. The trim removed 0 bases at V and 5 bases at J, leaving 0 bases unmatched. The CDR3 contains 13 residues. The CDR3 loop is CASSLGTGDEQYF. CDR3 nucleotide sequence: TGCGCCAGCAGCTTGGGGACAGGGGACGAGCAGTACTTC.

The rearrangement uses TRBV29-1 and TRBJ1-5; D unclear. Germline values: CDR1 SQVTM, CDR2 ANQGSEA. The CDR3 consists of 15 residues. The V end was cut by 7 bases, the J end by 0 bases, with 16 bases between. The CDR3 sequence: CSAQISGSSNQPQHF. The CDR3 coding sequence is TGCAGCGCCCAGATCTCGGGTAGTAGCAATCAGCCCCAGCATTTT.

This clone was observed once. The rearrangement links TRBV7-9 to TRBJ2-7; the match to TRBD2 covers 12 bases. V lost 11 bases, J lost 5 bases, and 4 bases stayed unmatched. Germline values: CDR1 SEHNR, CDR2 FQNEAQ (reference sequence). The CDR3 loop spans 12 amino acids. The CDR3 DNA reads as TGTGCCTCCCTAGCGGGGGGGAACGAGCAGTACTTC. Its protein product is CASLAGGNEQYF.

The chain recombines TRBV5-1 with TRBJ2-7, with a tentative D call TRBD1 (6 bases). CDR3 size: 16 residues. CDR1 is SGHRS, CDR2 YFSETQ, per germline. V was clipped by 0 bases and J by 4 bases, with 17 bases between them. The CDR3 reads CASSLALAVQGYEQYF. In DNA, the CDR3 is TGCGCCAGCAGCTTGGCCCTGGCAGTCCAGGGGTACGAGCAGTACTTC.

CDR3 bases: TGTGCCAGCAGCTTGGACATGAACACTGAAGCTTTCTTT. The encoded protein is CASSLDMNTEAFF. V gene TRBV7-4 combines with J gene TRBJ1-1, with D maybe TRBD1 (5 bases). V gave up 3 bases and J gave up 0 bases, with 5 bases separating them. Germline lookup yields CDR1 SGHVT and CDR2 SQSDAQ. The CDR3 has 13 amino acids. Full variable domain (remainder filled in from reference TRBV7-4 and TRBJ1-1): GAGVSQSPRYKVAKRGRDVALRCDSISGHVTLYWYRQTLGQGSEVLTYSQSDAQRDKSGRPSGRFSAERPERSVSTLKIQRTEQGDSAVYLCASSLDMNTEAFFGQGTRLTVV.